Included here is one T cell receptor beta chain sequence, with context. The CDR3 length is 13 residues. Germline V gene lookup returns CDR1 MGHDK and CDR2 SYGVNS. Trimming pared 3 bases from V and 5 bases from J, leaving 10 bases between. Profiling relied on immunoSEQ multiplex PCR, and the TCRdb table lists in-frame clones only, not all of them. Of about 160,000 clones listed, around three quarters are singletons. This sample is drawn from a study of blood T cell repertoires in COVID-19. Sequencing was performed on peripheral blood. The chain joins TRBV25-1 to TRBJ1-1; D not certain. The source is a man aged 60 to 69 with acute or convalescent COVID-19. CDR3: CASSDRVMTEAFF. In DNA form, the CDR3 reads TGTGCCAGCAGTGATCGGGTAATGACTGAAGCTTTCTTT.